This T cell receptor beta chain comes out of a study of cytomegalovirus exposure and HLA in healthy donors. Study-level points and caveats: Most TCRs appeared rarely, but some public TCRs recurred in many donors. Across donors, presence/absence analyses took sequencing depth to be roughly uniform. Later work associated over 15,000 TCR beta sequences with HLA alleles at 0.05 false discovery rate.

A word on this clone: Its antigen is unknown.

The CDR3 totals 17 residues. The ends lost 5 bases at V and 2 bases at J; junction bases unmatched: 11. Germline CDR1 is SGHTA and CDR2 is FQGNSA. Primers: 60 Vbeta forward and 13 Jbeta reverse. Produced via immunoSEQ multiplex PCR; TCRdb's table is partial and in-frame only. Among 150,000 to 250,000 clones listed, around 76% were seen once. The receptor was isolated from a man in his thirties or forties in good health and CMV-seronegative. Material for sequencing was PBMCs. The chain has TRBV7-2 and TRBJ2-3, with 9 bases identical to TRBD2. The CDR3 DNA follows: TGTGCCAGCAGCCCCCGACAGCTAGCGGGGAACACAGATACGCAGTATTTT. Encoded protein: CASSPRQLAGNTDTQYF.